This TCR beta chain was identified during a study of T-cell memory formation after mild COVID-19. Study context: Clusters of TCRs were largely donor specific.

General study results and limits: Nothing showed for sure that second-wave clones peaking on day 37 were SARS-CoV-2 specific. Clones contracting day 15 to 85 were balanced CD4/CD8; later expanders leaned CD4+. CD8+ contracting clones occupied EMRA, while CD4+ ones occupied mainly CM and EM.

In TCRdb, the 5' RACE reads were re-called with MiXCR into one record per CDR3 protein. The top ten hold over 10% of the sample, which has about 400,000 distinct CDR3 sequences, more than 20% seen once. A word on this clonotype: Its matching antigen is unknown. One junction end disagrees with the germline gene, perhaps due to a read error.

Sequencing input: PBMCs or a T cell subset sorted from them (not recorded which). The source of this sequence is an adult woman who had mild COVID-19 (a few samples of this study predate the infection). Cell type and time point are not known.

The CDR3 region has the DNA TGTGCCAGCAGTTCGGGACAGGGGAATCAGCCCCAGCATTTT. This encodes CASSSGQGNQPQHF. V usage is TRBV5-1 and J usage is TRBJ1-5; 10 bases agree with TRBD1. The germline CDR1 and CDR2 sequences are SGHRS and YFSETQ. This CDR3 is 14 amino acids long. Variable domain in full (rest from reference TRBV5-1 and TRBJ1-5): KAGVTQTPRYLIKTRGQQVTLSCSPISGHRSVSWYQQTPGQGLQFLFEYFSETQRNKGNFPGRFSGRQFSNSRSEMNVSTLELGDSALYLCASSSGQGNQPQHFGDGTRLSIL.